The rows below give T cell receptor beta chains drawn from one sample of a study of shared clonotypes between healthy human individuals. Libraries were prepared by immunoSEQ multiplex PCR; TCRdb keeps only in-frame clonotypes and omits some of them. The table lists almost 750,000 clones, 55% to 80% of them singletons. Sequenced input: memory CD4+ T cells sorted from blood. The receptors shown here come from a woman aged 25-40 years in good health. The CDR3 runs from the conserved cysteine through the conserved F or W. D genes are given only for firm matches. Only part of the rows carry a size: once, few, many, or a class if the clone is expanded.

size,length,V,D,J,CDR3,DNA
-,17,TRBV5-1,-,TRBJ2-2,CASTRRGAGTNTGELFF,TGCGCCAGCACACGGAGGGGGGCGGGTACGAACACCGGGGAGCTGTTTTTT
-,15,TRBV5-1,-,TRBJ2-3,CASSLVLAATDTQYF,TGCGCCAGCAGCTTGGTACTAGCTGCTACAGATACGCAGTATTTT
few,14,TRBV7-8,-,TRBJ1-3,CASSDWPAGNTIYF,TGTGCCAGCAGCGACTGGCCGGCTGGAAACACCATATATTTT
-,14,TRBV29-1,TRBD2,TRBJ2-1,CSGGAGEELNEQFF,TGCAGCGGGGGAGCGGGAGAAGAGTTGAATGAGCAGTTCTTC
-,17,TRBV4-1,TRBD2,TRBJ2-1,CASSQRLLAGSLNEQFF,TGCGCCAGCAGCCAACGATTACTAGCGGGAAGCCTCAATGAGCAGTTCTTC
-,15,TRBV28,TRBD1,TRBJ1-2,CASTPTGRVNYGYTF,TGTGCCAGCACTCCGACAGGGCGAGTTAACTATGGCTACACCTTC
-,15,TRBV27,-,TRBJ2-7,CASSNTGLPPYEQYF,TGTGCCAGCAGTAACACAGGGCTCCCCCCTTACGAGCAGTACTTC
-,14,TRBV23-1,-,TRBJ2-7,CASSLDRGGYEQYF,TGCGCCAGCAGTCTAGATAGGGGAGGCTACGAGCAGTACTTC
-,16,TRBV28,-,TRBJ1-1,CASSLGAGPVNTEAFF,TGTGCCAGCAGTTTAGGTGCAGGACCGGTAAACACTGAAGCTTTCTTT
-,17,TRBV19,TRBD2,TRBJ2-5,CASSPVRGRTGGETQYF,TGTGCCAGTAGCCCCGTCCGGGGCCGCACCGGGGGGGAGACCCAGTACTTC
many,15,TRBV5-1,-,TRBJ2-3,CASSRGTGVTDTQYF,TGCGCCAGCAGTCGGGGAACAGGCGTGACAGATACGCAGTATTTT
-,12,TRBV6-1,-,TRBJ1-2,CASMGDGYGYTF,TGTGCCAGCATGGGGGACGGCTATGGCTACACCTTC
-,16,TRBV18,-,TRBJ1-1,CASSPPSTGMNTEAFF,TGTGCCAGCTCACCACCTTCTACAGGGATGAACACTGAAGCTTTCTTT
-,13,TRBV5-5,-,TRBJ2-5,CASSPGPPAAQYF,TGTGCCAGCAGCCCGGGACCCCCCGCGGCCCAGTACTTC
-,13,TRBV11-2,-,TRBJ2-5,CASSLDHTETQYF,TGTGCCAGCAGCTTAGATCATACCGAGACCCAGTACTTC
-,13,TRBV5-6,TRBD1,TRBJ1-2,CASRYRDRGGYTF,TGTGCCAGCAGATACCGGGACAGGGGTGGCTACACCTTC
-,16,TRBV4-1,-,TRBJ2-3,CASSQDRWGSTDTQYF,TGCGCCAGCAGCCAAGATCGGTGGGGTAGCACAGATACGCAGTATTTT
-,12,TRBV7-9,-,TRBJ2-2,CASSFGAGELFF,TGTGCCAGCAGCTTTGGGGCCGGGGAGCTGTTTTTT
many,14,TRBV28,TRBD1,TRBJ1-4,CASSWGQSNEKLFF,TGTGCCAGCAGTTGGGGACAGAGTAATGAAAAACTGTTTTTT
-,14,TRBV27,TRBD2,TRBJ2-1,CASSDAGDYNEQFF,TGTGCCAGCAGTGATGCGGGGGACTACAATGAGCAGTTCTTC
-,13,TRBV18,-,TRBJ2-7,CASSPTSTYEQYF,TGTGCCAGCTCACCGACTAGTACCTACGAGCAGTACTTC
-,16,TRBV5-5,-,TRBJ2-2,CASSLWLAANTGELFF,TGTGCCAGCAGCTTGTGGCTAGCTGCCAACACCGGGGAGCTGTTTTTT
-,13,TRBV19,TRBD1,TRBJ1-5,CASSINRGQPQHF,TGTGCCAGTAGTATCAACAGGGGACAGCCCCAGCATTTT
-,14,TRBV6-5,-,TRBJ2-7,CASRPTGPPYEQYF,TGTGCCAGCAGACCAACAGGGCCCCCCTACGAGCAGTACTTC
-,14,TRBV11-1,-,TRBJ2-2,CASSFQRGTGELFF,TGTGCCAGCAGCTTCCAAAGGGGCACCGGGGAGCTGTTTTTT
-,15,TRBV30,-,TRBJ1-2,CAWSVRGRGREGYTF,TGTGCCTGGAGTGTCCGGGGCAGGGGCAGGGAAGGCTACACCTTC
-,15,TRBV28,-,TRBJ2-2,CASTTGGRDTGELFF,TGTGCCAGCACCACTGGGGGCCGGGACACCGGGGAGCTGTTTTTT
-,14,TRBV5-1,-,TRBJ2-3,CASSLNPGTDTQYF,TGCGCCAGCAGCTTGAATCCGGGCACAGATACGCAGTATTTT
-,15,TRBV7-9,TRBD2,TRBJ2-1,CASSNQGLAGGEQFF,TGTGCCAGCAGCAACCAGGGACTAGCGGGAGGTGAGCAGTTCTTC
-,15,TRBV11-1,TRBD1,TRBJ2-7,CASSLDGTGGFEQYF,TGTGCCAGCAGCTTAGATGGGACAGGGGGCTTTGAGCAGTACTTC
-,17,TRBV4-1,TRBD2,TRBJ2-2,CASSQDNTGGGTGELFF,TGCGCCAGCAGCCAAGATAATACGGGAGGTGGCACCGGGGAGCTGTTTTTT
-,16,TRBV7-8,TRBD2,TRBJ2-7,CASSSTGTSGNYEQYF,TGTGCCAGCAGCTCCACCGGGACTAGCGGGAACTACGAGCAGTACTTC